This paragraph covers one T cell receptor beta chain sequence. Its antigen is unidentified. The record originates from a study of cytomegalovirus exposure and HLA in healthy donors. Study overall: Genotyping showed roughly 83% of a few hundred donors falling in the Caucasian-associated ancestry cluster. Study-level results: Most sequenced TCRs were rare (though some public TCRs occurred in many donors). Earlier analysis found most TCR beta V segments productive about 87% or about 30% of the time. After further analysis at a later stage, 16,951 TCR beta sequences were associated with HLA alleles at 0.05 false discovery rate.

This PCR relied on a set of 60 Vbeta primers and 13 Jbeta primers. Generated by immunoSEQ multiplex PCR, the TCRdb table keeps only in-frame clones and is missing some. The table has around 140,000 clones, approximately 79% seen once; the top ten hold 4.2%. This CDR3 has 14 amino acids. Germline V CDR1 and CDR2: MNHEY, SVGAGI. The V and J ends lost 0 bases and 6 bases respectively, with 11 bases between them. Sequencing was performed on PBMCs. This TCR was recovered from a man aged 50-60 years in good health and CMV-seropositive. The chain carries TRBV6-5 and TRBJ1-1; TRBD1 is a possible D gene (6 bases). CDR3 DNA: TGTGCCAGCAGTTACTCTGGACAGAGCCCTGAAGCTTTCTTT. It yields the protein CASSYSGQSPEAFF.